This TCR beta chain appears in the sequencing data of a study of TIL therapy for anti-PD-1-resistant metastatic lung cancer. Study background: Tumors carried a median roughly 1.5 non-synonymous mutations per megabase.

Time point specified: pre-treatment sample, taken before nivolumab and TIL therapy. Patients were adults with stage 4 NSCLC. As concerns this clone: Antigen: not known.

Study-wide findings and caveats: TIL clonotype persistence in blood showed no apparent association with response.

The CDR3 loop spans 16 amino acids. This was the immunoSEQ v3 assay. Sequencing depth was 1.9 million or so read pairs for survey level, roughly 4.5-6.5 million for deep. Sequencing was performed with immunoSEQ multiplex PCR; in TCRdb, only in-frame clones are kept and a portion is missing. Here the sample spans 50,000 to 65,000 clones, 69% being singletons. This chain uses TRBV21-1 with TRBJ2-1; TRBD2, the table's D call, was not compared with the DNA. TRBV21-1 is a pseudogene locus. The clonotype was recovered from a person aged 25 to 80 with non-small cell lung cancer. The specimen comprised blood, sampled at baseline. The CDR3 DNA reads as TGTGCCAGGGATACAGGTGCTAGCGGGAGGGTCCATGAGCAGTTCTTC. It codes for CARDTGASGRVHEQFF.